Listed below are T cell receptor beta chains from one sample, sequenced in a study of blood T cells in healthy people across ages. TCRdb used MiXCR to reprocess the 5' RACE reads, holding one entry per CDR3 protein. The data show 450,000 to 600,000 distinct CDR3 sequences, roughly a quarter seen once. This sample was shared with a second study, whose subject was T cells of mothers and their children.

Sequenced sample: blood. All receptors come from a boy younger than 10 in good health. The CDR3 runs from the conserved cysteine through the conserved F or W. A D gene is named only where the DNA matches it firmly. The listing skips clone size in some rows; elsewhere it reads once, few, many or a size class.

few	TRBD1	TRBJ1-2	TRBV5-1	CASSLAGQHVPGTF	TGCGCCAGCAGCTTGGCGGGACAGCACGTACCGGGAACCTTC
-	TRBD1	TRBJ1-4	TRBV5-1	CASSLYFRQGNEKLFF	TGCGCCAGCAGCTTGTATTTTCGACAGGGGAATGAAAAACTGTTTTTT
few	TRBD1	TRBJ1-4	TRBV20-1	CSARDSSSGQVNEKLFF	TGCAGTGCTAGAGATAGCTCATCCGGACAGGTTAATGAAAAACTGTTTTTT
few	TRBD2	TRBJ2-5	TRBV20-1	CSARGPASGGLETQYF	TGCAGTGCTAGAGGTCCGGCTAGCGGGGGGTTAGAGACCCAGTACTTC
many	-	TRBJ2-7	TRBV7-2	CASSRGQAPYEQYF	TGTGCCAGCAGCCGGGGACAAGCCCCCTACGAGCAGTACTTC
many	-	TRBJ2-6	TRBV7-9	CASSLLGGESPGANVLTF	TGTGCCAGCAGCTTACTCGGGGGAGAATCACCTGGGGCCAACGTCCTGACTTTC
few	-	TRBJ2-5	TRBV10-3	CAISDRGGPGETQYF	TGTGCCATCAGTGATCGCGGGGGCCCAGGAGAGACCCAGTACTTC
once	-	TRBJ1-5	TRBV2	CASSEAPQGTPQHF	TGTGCCAGCAGTGAGGCCCCCCAGGGGACGCCCCAGCATTTT
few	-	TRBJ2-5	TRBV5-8	CASSSPLRAGSRETQYF	TGTGCCAGCAGCTCCCCTCTCCGAGCGGGCTCCCGGGAGACCCAGTACTTC
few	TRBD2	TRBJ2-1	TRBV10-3	CAISGGDLTSGSSYNEQFF	TGTGCCATCAGTGGGGGGGACCTGACTAGCGGGAGTTCCTACAATGAGCAGTTCTTC
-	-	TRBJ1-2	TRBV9	CASSVAGTNYGYTF	TGTGCCAGCAGCGTAGCGGGGACTAACTATGGCTACACCTTC
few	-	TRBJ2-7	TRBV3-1	CASSHSIGDLNSYEQYF	TGTGCCAGCAGCCATTCGATAGGGGACCTAAACTCCTACGAGCAGTACTTC
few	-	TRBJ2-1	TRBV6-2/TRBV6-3	CASRPPGLSYNEQFF	TGTGCCAGCAGGCCTCCGGGACTGTCCTACAATGAGCAGTTCTTC
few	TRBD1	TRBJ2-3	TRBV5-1	CASSWGQGSTDTQYF	TGCGCCAGCAGCTGGGGACAGGGAAGCACAGATACGCAGTATTTT
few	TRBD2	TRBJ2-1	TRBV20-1	CSARGLTDYNEQFF	TGCAGTGCTAGGGGACTAACTGATTACAATGAGCAGTTCTTC